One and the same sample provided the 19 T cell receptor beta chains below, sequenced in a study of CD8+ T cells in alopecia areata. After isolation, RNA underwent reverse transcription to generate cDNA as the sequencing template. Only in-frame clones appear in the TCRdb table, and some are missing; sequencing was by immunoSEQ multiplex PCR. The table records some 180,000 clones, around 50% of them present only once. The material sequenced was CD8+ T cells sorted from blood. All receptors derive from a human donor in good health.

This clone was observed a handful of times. The CDR3 sequence: CASSKAGPYGYTF. In nucleotides, the CDR3 is TGTGCCAGTTCCAAGGCAGGGCCCTATGGCTACACCTTC. The chain carries TRBV27 and TRBJ1-2; D possibly corresponds to TRBD1 (5 bases). In germline, CDR1 is MNHEY, CDR2 SMNVEV (reference sequence). V lost 9 bases, J lost 4 bases, and 15 bases lay in between. The CDR3 spans 13 residues.

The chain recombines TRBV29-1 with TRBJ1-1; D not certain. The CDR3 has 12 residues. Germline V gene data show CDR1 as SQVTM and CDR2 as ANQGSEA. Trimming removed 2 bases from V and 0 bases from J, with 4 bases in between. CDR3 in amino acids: CSVEIMNTEAFF. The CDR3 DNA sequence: TGCAGCGTTGAAATTATGAACACTGAAGCTTTCTTT.

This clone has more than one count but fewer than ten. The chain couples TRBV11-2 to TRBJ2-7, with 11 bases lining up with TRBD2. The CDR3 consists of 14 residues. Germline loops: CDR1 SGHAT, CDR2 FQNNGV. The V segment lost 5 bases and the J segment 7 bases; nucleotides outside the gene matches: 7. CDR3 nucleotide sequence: TGTGCCAGCAGCGTTAGCGGGGGGGCCGGGGAGCAGTACTTC. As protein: CASSVSGGAGEQYF.

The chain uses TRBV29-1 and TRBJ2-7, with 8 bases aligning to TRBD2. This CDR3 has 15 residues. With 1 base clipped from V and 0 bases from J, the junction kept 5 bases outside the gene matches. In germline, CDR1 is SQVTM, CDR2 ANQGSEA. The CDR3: CSVEARGGSSYEQYF. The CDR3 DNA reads TGCAGCGTTGAAGCGCGCGGGGGGAGCTCCTACGAGCAGTACTTC.

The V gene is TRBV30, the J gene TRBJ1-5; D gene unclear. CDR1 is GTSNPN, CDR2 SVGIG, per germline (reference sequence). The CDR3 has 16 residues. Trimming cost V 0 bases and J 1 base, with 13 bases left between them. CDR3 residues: CAWSVGRVKSNQPQHF. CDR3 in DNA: TGTGCCTGGAGTGTAGGTCGGGTCAAAAGCAATCAGCCCCAGCATTTT.

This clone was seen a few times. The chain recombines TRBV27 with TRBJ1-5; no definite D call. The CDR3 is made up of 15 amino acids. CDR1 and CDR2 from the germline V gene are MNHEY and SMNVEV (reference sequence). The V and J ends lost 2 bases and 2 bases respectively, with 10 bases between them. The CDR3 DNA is TGTGCCAGCAGTTTAAGGGCCGACGGCAATCAGCCCCAGCATTTT. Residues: CASSLRADGNQPQHF.

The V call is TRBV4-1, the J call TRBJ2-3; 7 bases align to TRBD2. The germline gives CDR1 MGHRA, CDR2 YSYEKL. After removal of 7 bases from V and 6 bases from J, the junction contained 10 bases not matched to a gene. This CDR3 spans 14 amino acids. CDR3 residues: CASTSGGGKDTQYF. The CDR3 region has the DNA TGCGCCAGCACCAGTGGGGGGGGTAAGGATACGCAGTATTTT.

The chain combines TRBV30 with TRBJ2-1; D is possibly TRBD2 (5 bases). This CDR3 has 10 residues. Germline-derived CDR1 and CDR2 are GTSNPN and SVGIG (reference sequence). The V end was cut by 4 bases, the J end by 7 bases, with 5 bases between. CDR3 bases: TGTGCCTGGAAGCGGAATGAGCAGTTCTTC. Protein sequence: CAWKRNEQFF.

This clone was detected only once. The CDR3 DNA sequence: TGTGCCAGCAGCCCCTCCCCGGGGGACAACTATGGCTACACCTTC. Amino acids: CASSPSPGDNYGYTF. V is TRBV7-8 and J is TRBJ1-2, with a possible D match to TRBD1 (5 bases). V was pared by 5 bases and J by 2 bases, with 15 bases between. Per the germline V gene, CDR1 is SGHVS and CDR2 is FQNEAQ. The CDR3 runs 15 residues.

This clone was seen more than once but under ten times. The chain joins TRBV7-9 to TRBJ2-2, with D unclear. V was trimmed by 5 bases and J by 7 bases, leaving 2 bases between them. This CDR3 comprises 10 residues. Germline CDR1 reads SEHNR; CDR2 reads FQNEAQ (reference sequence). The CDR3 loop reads CASSGGELFF. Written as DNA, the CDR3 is TGTGCCAGCAGCGGCGGGGAGCTGTTTTTT.

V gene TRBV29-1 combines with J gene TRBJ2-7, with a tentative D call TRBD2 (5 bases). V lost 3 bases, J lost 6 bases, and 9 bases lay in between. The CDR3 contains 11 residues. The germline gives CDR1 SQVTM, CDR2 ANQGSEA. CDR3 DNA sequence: TGCAGCGTTGACTCCAGCGGCGAGCAGTACTTC. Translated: CSVDSSGEQYF.

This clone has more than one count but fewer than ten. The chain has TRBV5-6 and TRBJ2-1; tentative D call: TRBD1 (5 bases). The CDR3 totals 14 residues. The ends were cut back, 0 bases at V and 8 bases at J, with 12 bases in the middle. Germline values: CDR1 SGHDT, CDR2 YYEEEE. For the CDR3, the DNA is TGTGCCAGCAGCTTGGAGGGGCTAACCGATGAGCAGTTCTTC. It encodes CASSLEGLTDEQFF.

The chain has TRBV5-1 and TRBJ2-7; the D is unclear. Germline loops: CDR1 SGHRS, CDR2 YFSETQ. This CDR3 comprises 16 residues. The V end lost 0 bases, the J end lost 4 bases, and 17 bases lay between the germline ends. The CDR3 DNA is TGCGCCAGCAGCTTGGCCCCGGTTCTAGACGGGTACGAGCAGTACTTC. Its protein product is CASSLAPVLDGYEQYF.

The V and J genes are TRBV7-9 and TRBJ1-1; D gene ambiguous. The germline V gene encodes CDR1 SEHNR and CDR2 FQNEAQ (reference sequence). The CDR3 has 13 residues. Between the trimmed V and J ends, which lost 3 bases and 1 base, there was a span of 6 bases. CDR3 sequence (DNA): TGTGCCAGCAGCTTCTCGGAGAACACTGAAGCTTTCTTT. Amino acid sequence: CASSFSENTEAFF.

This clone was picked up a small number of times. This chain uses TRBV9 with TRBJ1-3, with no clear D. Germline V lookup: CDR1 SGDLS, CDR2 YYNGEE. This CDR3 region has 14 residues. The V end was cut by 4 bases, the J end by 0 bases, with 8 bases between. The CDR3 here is CASSPSVSGNTIYF. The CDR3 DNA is TGTGCCAGCAGCCCCTCAGTCTCTGGAAACACCATATATTTT.

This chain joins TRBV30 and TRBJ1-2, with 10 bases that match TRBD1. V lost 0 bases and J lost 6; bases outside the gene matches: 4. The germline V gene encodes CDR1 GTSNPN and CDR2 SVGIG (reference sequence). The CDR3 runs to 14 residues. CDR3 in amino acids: CAWSVGQGVDGYTF. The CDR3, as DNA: TGTGCCTGGAGTGTTGGACAGGGGGTTGATGGCTACACCTTC.

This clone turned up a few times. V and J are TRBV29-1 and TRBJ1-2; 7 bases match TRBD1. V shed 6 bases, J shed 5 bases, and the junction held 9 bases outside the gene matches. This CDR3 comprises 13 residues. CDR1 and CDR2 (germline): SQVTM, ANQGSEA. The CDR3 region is CSVYTGVNYGYTF. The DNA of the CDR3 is TGCAGCGTCTACACAGGGGTAAATTATGGCTACACCTTC.

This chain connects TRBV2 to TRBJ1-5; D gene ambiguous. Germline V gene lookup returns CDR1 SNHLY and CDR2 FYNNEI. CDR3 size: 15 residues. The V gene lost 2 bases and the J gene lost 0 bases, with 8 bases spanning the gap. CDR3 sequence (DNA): TGTGCCAGCAGTGAACAGCAGAGTAGCAATCAGCCCCAGCATTTT. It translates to CASSEQQSSNQPQHF.

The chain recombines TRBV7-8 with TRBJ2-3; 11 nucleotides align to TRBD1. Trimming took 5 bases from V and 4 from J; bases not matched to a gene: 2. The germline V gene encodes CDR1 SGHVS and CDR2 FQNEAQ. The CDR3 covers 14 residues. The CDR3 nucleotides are TGTGCCAGCAGCCCGGGACAGGGGGCAGATACGCAGTATTTT. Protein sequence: CASSPGQGADTQYF.